This entry lists 23 T cell receptor beta chains sequenced from one sample in a study of early T cells in non-severe SARS-CoV-2 infection. Via MiXCR, TCRdb re-called the 5' RACE reads, giving one row per CDR3 protein. Among some 32,000 distinct CDR3 sequences, 3% to 5% were seen once, and the ten largest hold more than 6.5%. Sequenced sample: whole blood. The receptors originated from an adult who was a healthcare worker with PCR-confirmed SARS-CoV-2 infection or an uninfected control (not recorded which).

This clonotype came up many times. The chain joins TRBV6-5 to TRBJ2-7; 7 bases align to TRBD1. This CDR3 has 14 amino acids. Germline CDR1 reads MNHEY; CDR2 reads SVGAGI. J gave up 4 bases and V 2 bases, and 5 bases lay outside the gene matches. The CDR3 region is CASSYTTGNYEQYF. DNA for the CDR3: TGTGCCAGCAGTTACACGACAGGGAATTACGAGCAGTACTTC.

This clonotype came up many times. This chain joins TRBV29-1 and TRBJ1-2; TRBD1 matches 12 bases. The CDR3 contains 16 residues. The V and J ends lost 6 bases and 6 bases, in that order; junction bases with no gene match: 14. Per germline, CDR1 SQVTM and CDR2 ANQGSEA. The CDR3 DNA sequence: TGCAGCGTGCCCCCCGCCGGGACAGGGGGCGGGAATGGCTACACCTTC. It is translated as CSVPPAGTGGGNGYTF.

This clonotype appeared many times. CDR3 region: CASSLQGLGEQYF. The CDR3 region has the DNA TGTGCCAGCAGCTTACAGGGCCTGGGCGAGCAGTACTTC. This chain connects TRBV7-2 to TRBJ2-7; D is possibly TRBD1 (5 bases). The germline V and J ends were trimmed by 2 bases and 6 bases, with 11 bases remaining between them. This CDR3 is 13 amino acids long. Germline V gene data show CDR1 as SGHTA and CDR2 as FQGNSA.

This clonotype was counted a few times. J is TRBJ2-3 and V is TRBV7-6, with 14 nucleotides matching TRBD2. V shed 5 bases, J shed 0 bases, and the junction held 7 bases outside the gene matches. Germline-derived CDR1 and CDR2 are SGHVS and FNYEAQ. The CDR3 runs to 18 residues. CDR3 nucleotides: TGTGCCAGCAGCCCTGCCGGGACTAGCGGGAGAAGCACAGATACGCAGTATTTT. It codes for CASSPAGTSGRSTDTQYF.

This clonotype was observed many times. The chain carries TRBV2 and TRBJ2-1; tentatively, D is TRBD1 (5 bases). The V end was cut by 10 bases, the J end by 1 base, with 8 bases between. This CDR3 spans 12 amino acids. Germline lookup yields CDR1 SNHLY and CDR2 FYNNEI. CDR3 sequence reads: CATQDSYNEQFF. CDR3 DNA sequence: TGTGCCACACAGGATTCCTACAATGAGCAGTTCTTC. Full variable domain (outside the CDR3, taken from reference TRBV2 and TRBJ2-1): EPEVTQTPSHQVTQMGQEVILRCVPISNHLYFYWYRQILGQKVEFLVSFYNNEISEKSEIFDDQFSVERPDGSNFTLKIRSTKLEDSAMYFCATQDSYNEQFFGPGTRLTVL.

This clonotype was picked up many times. This rearrangement joins TRBV19 to TRBJ2-7, with TRBD1 matching 7 bases. Per germline, CDR1 LNHDA and CDR2 SQIVND (reference sequence). The V gene end was trimmed by 6 bases and the J gene end by 2 bases; junction bases not matched to a gene: 4. This CDR3 contains 13 residues. CDR3 protein: CASSPGTAYEQYF. CDR3 nucleotides: TGTGCCAGTAGCCCTGGGACAGCCTACGAGCAGTACTTC.

This clonotype was detected a few times. The chain couples TRBV5-4 to TRBJ2-1; 11 bases map to TRBD2. Germline V gene sequence: CDR1 SGHNT, CDR2 YYREEE (reference sequence). Unmatched junction bases numbered 7, after V lost 0 bases and J lost 5 bases. This CDR3 spans 17 amino acids. CDR3 loop: CASSLALTSGSNNEQFF. The CDR3, as DNA: TGTGCCAGCAGCTTGGCCCTAACTAGCGGGAGTAACAATGAGCAGTTCTTC.

This clonotype was recorded many times. The chain carries TRBV4-1 and TRBJ1-6; TRBD1 might be the D (5 bases). CDR3 length equals 18 residues. Germline values: CDR1 MGHRA, CDR2 YSYEKL. V was cut by 1 base and J by 0 bases, with 13 bases left in between. The CDR3 DNA reads as TGCGCCAGCAGCCAAGCCCAGGGCGGTAGCTCCTATAATTCACCCCTCCACTTT. Protein sequence: CASSQAQGGSSYNSPLHF.

At least ten counts were recorded for this clonotype. The chain links TRBV28 to TRBJ1-2, with 7 bases that match TRBD1. Trimming cost V 4 bases and J 5 bases; bases outside gene matches: 10. Germline-derived CDR1 and CDR2 are MDHEN and SYDVKM. This CDR3 is built from 15 residues. The CDR3 region is CASSYPEGARYGYTF. The CDR3 DNA sequence: TGTGCCAGCAGTTATCCGGAGGGGGCGAGGTATGGCTACACCTTC.

In its sample, this clonotype was seen many times. This chain uses TRBV7-9 with TRBJ2-2; 10 bases map to TRBD2. The junction had 12 bases not matched to a gene; V was cut back by 4 bases and J by 4 bases. The CDR3 runs 18 residues. Germline-derived CDR1 and CDR2 are SEHNR and FQNEAQ (reference sequence). CDR3 region: CASSSLLGVAGGTGELFF. The DNA of the CDR3 is TGTGCCAGCAGCTCCCTTTTAGGGGTAGCGGGAGGCACCGGGGAGCTGTTTTTT.

The chain combines TRBV3-1 with TRBJ2-1, with D possibly being TRBD2 (5 bases). With 4 bases removed from V and 5 bases from J, the gap between germline ends came to 15 bases. Germline values: CDR1 LGHDT, CDR2 YNNKEL (reference sequence). The CDR3 length is 15 residues. CDR3 DNA sequence: TGTGCCAGCAGCCCAGGAACTAGTTTGAACAATGAGCAGTTCTTC. Translating gives CASSPGTSLNNEQFF.

This clonotype was seen many times. The chain is built from TRBV12-3 or TRBV12-4 and TRBJ1-2; D is perhaps TRBD1 (5 bases). This CDR3 has 14 residues. V lost 6 bases, J lost 0 bases, and 11 bases lay in between. Written as DNA, the CDR3 is TGTGCCAGCAGCCCCTGGGGGGCTAACTATGGCTACACCTTC. Amino acids: CASSPWGANYGYTF.

This chain links TRBV11-1 with TRBJ2-7; D might be TRBD1 or TRBD2, each matching 5 bases. Germline V gene data show CDR1 as SGHAT and CDR2 as FQDESV (reference sequence). CDR3 length equals 15 residues. V was clipped by 4 bases and J by 2 bases, with 15 bases between them. CDR3 sequence: CASSSNRGRTYEQYF. CDR3 coding DNA: TGTGCCAGCAGCTCCAACCGGGGACGAACCTACGAGCAGTACTTC.

This clonotype showed up many times. V gene TRBV6-5 combines with J gene TRBJ1-2; 9 bases map to TRBD1. In germline, CDR1 is MNHEY, CDR2 SVGAGI. V shed 2 bases and J 8 bases; nucleotides not matched to a gene: 9. The CDR3 consists of 15 residues. The CDR3 region is CASSYTTGTGYGYTF. In DNA, the CDR3 is TGTGCCAGCAGTTACACCACCGGGACAGGGTACGGCTACACCTTC.

This clonotype turned up a few times. This chain links TRBV6-6 with TRBJ1-4; TRBD1 agrees at 10 bases. CDR3 size: 16 residues. From germline, CDR1 is MNHNY and CDR2 SVGAGI (reference sequence). V dropped 7 bases and J dropped 8; count of bases not matched to a gene: 13. CDR3 sequence reads: CASILTGTGEKEKLFF. CDR3 in DNA: TGTGCCAGCATCCTCACGGGGACAGGGGAGAAGGAAAAACTGTTTTTT.

This clonotype came up a few times. This chain uses TRBV7-2 with TRBJ1-1, with a tentative D call TRBD1 (5 bases). CDR3 size: 17 residues. V was cut by 5 bases and J by 3 bases, with 22 bases left in between. Germline CDR1 is SGHTA and CDR2 is FQGNSA. CDR3 protein: CASSLQTGWGTHTEAFF. DNA for the CDR3: TGTGCCAGCAGCCTCCAAACAGGTTGGGGAACCCACACTGAAGCTTTCTTT. The complete variable domain, with remaining parts taken from reference TRBV7-2 and TRBJ1-1, reads GAGVSQSPSNKVTEKGKDVELRCDPISGHTALYWYRQSLGQGLEFLIYFQGNSAPDKSGLPSDRFSAERTGGSVSTLTIQRTQQEDSAVYLCASSLQTGWGTHTEAFFGQGTRLTVV.

This clonotype was seen repeatedly, ten times or more. The chain has TRBV29-1 and TRBJ1-5; perhaps TRBD1 as D (5 bases). V shed 5 bases and J shed 7 bases, with 12 bases lying between them. The CDR3 is 12 residues long. The germline gives CDR1 SQVTM, CDR2 ANQGSEA. DNA for the CDR3: TGCAGCGTTCGAGACAGTGGACAGCCCCAGCATTTT. Protein product: CSVRDSGQPQHF.

This clonotype was found many times. The chain uses TRBV24-1 and TRBJ1-2; TRBD1 agrees at 8 bases. Germline CDR1 KGHDR, CDR2 SFDVKD. The CDR3 spans 17 residues. The V segment lost 0 bases and the J segment 5 bases; nucleotides outside the gene matches: 10. The DNA of the CDR3 is TGTGCCACCAGTGATTTGCGGCCAGGGGGCGGCGGATATGGCTACACCTTC. It codes for CATSDLRPGGGGYGYTF.

The CDR3 loop is CASSRGGFEQYF. The CDR3 DNA reads as TGTGCCAGCAGTCGAGGGGGGTTCGAGCAGTACTTC. The chain employs TRBV7-9 and TRBJ2-7, with D perhaps TRBD1 or TRBD2 (6 bases each). Trimming took off 6 bases at V and 6 bases at J, with 12 bases between the two ends. The CDR3 length is 12 residues. From germline, CDR1 is SEHNR and CDR2 FQNEAQ (reference sequence).

This clonotype was recorded many times. This sequence joins TRBV7-3 and TRBJ2-3, with D possibly TRBD1 on 5 matching bases. The CDR3 length is 13 residues. Trimming stripped 4 bases from V and 6 bases from J, with 11 bases between. CDR1 and CDR2 from the germline V gene are SGHTA and FQGTGA. The CDR3: CASSSREGDTQYF. The CDR3 DNA reads TGTGCCAGCAGCTCCAGGGAAGGCGATACGCAGTATTTT.

In regard to this clonotype: This may come from a read error, since a much larger clone is one base off. V usage is TRBV7-6 and J usage is TRBJ2-1, with D unresolved. The CDR3 has 14 residues. Germline loops: CDR1 SGHVS, CDR2 FNYEAQ. The CDR3 region has the DNA TGTGGCAGCAGCGCGCACGGGCCGGCCAATGAGCAGTTCTTC. Its translation is CGSSAHGPANEQFF.

This clonotype was seen many times. The chain combines TRBV2 with TRBJ1-2, with a tentative D call TRBD1 (6 bases). Germline V CDR1 and CDR2: SNHLY, FYNNEI. V lost 5 bases to trimming and J lost 9 bases, with 13 bases between them. The CDR3 has 12 residues. CDR3: CASSSTGPRYTF. CDR3 coding DNA: TGTGCCAGCAGTTCCACAGGGCCACGCTACACCTTC.

A few counts support this clonotype. The gene calls are TRBV3-1 and TRBJ1-1; no clear D. Germline assignment: CDR1 LGHDT and CDR2 YNNKEL (reference sequence). V was pared by 8 bases and J by 4 bases, with 8 bases between. The CDR3 spans 11 residues. The chain's CDR3 is CASHGSTEAFF. The CDR3 bases are TGTGCCAGCCATGGGAGCACTGAAGCTTTCTTT.